One sample yielded the 10 T cell receptor beta chains listed below, sequenced in a study of shared clonotypes between healthy human individuals. Generated by immunoSEQ multiplex PCR, the TCRdb table keeps only in-frame clones and is missing some. Among millions of clones listed, approximately 94% were seen once. The naive CD8 subset, CD45RO-negative cells positively selected for CCR7, excluded terminally differentiated effector memory CD45RA+ cells. Sequences were obtained from naive CD8+ T cells sorted from blood. The receptors derive from a man between 18 and 35 years old in good health.

Comment on this clone: This sample also contains other DNA sequences that code for the same CDR3. This chain joins TRBV10-3 and TRBJ1-1; D not certain. Germline CDR1 ENHRY, CDR2 SYGVKD. V was shortened by 3 bases and J by 0 bases, with 8 bases between the two germline ends. The CDR3 loop spans 14 amino acids. The CDR3 loop is CAISDLDMNTEAFF. The CDR3 coding sequence is TGTGCCATCAGTGATCTAGACATGAACACTGAAGCTTTCTTT.

This sequence joins TRBV19 and TRBJ2-7; TRBD1 aligns across 9 bases. The length of the CDR3 is 18 residues. Germline-derived CDR1 and CDR2 are LNHDA and SQIVND (reference sequence). V lost 4 bases to trimming and J lost 2 bases; unmatched junction nucleotides: 15. The CDR3 DNA follows: TGTGCCAGTAGTACCCCCCGGGACAGGGCGATTCGGACCTACGAGCAGTACTTC. It yields the protein CASSTPRDRAIRTYEQYF.

CDR3 loop: CASSLASGGGYGYTF. The CDR3, as DNA: TGCGCCAGCAGCTTGGCATCAGGGGGTGGCTATGGCTACACCTTC. This sequence joins TRBV5-1 and TRBJ1-2, with 7 bases lining up with TRBD1. This CDR3 spans 15 amino acids. CDR1 and CDR2 (germline): SGHRS, YFSETQ. Losses at the gene ends were 0 bases for V and 4 bases for J; bases not matched to a gene: 6.

This chain uses TRBV13 with TRBJ2-3; 10 bases fit TRBD2. The CDR3 is 14 amino acids. V lost 8 bases to trimming and J lost 4 bases; unmatched junction nucleotides: 6. The germline gives CDR1 PRHDT, CDR2 FYEKMQ (reference sequence). The DNA for the CDR3 is TGTGCCAGCGGGGTAGCGGGAGGCCCAGATACGCAGTATTTT. Translation: CASGVAGGPDTQYF.

The rearrangement links TRBV9 to TRBJ2-3; possibly TRBD2 for D (6 bases). V dropped 3 bases and J dropped 2 bases, with 10 bases sitting between them. Germline CDR1 and CDR2: SGDLS and YYNGEE. This CDR3 is 14 amino acids long. As DNA, the CDR3 is TGTGCCAGCAGCGCCGGGGACTTCACAGATACGCAGTATTTT. It codes for CASSAGDFTDTQYF.

The J gene is TRBJ2-6, the V gene TRBV5-1, with D possibly being TRBD2 (6 bases). The germline V and J ends were trimmed by 0 bases and 4 bases, with 17 bases remaining between them. This CDR3 has 18 residues. From germline, CDR1 is SGHRS and CDR2 YFSETQ. The chain's CDR3 is CASSLAEPGVDGANVLTF. In nucleotides, the CDR3 is TGCGCCAGCAGCTTGGCCGAGCCGGGGGTTGACGGGGCCAACGTCCTGACTTTC.

V gene TRBV28 combines with J gene TRBJ1-1, with a weak D call TRBD1 (5 bases). The CDR3 extends over 18 amino acids. With 4 bases removed from V and 0 bases from J, the gap between germline ends came to 21 bases. Germline CDR1 reads MDHEN; CDR2 reads SYDVKM. The CDR3 nucleotides are TGTGCCAGCAGTTGGGTAGTAGGACATCACTGGGTGAACACTGAAGCTTTCTTT. Amino acids: CASSWVVGHHWVNTEAFF.

The chain couples TRBV5-1 to TRBJ2-5; 10 bases line up with TRBD2. CDR3 size: 17 residues. J was trimmed by 2 bases and V by 0 bases; bases with no gene match: 7. In germline, CDR1 is SGHRS, CDR2 YFSETQ. The chain's CDR3 is CASSLAQLAGLQETQYF. CDR3 nucleotide sequence: TGCGCCAGCAGCTTGGCCCAACTAGCGGGGCTTCAAGAGACCCAGTACTTC.

The genes are TRBV25-1 and TRBJ1-2; D not certain. V was clipped by 1 base and J by 4 bases, with 16 bases between them. The V gene's germline CDR1 is MGHDK and CDR2 SYGVNS. The CDR3 covers 16 residues. The CDR3 loop reads CASSESAAPPFYGYTF. CDR3 bases: TGTGCCAGCAGTGAATCGGCAGCTCCCCCCTTCTATGGCTACACCTTC.

CDR3 region: CASSLTPGQTTYEQYF. The CDR3 nucleotides are TGCGCCAGCAGCCTCACCCCGGGACAGACGACCTACGAGCAGTACTTC. The chain combines TRBV5-1 with TRBJ2-7; 7 bases agree with TRBD1. CDR3 length equals 16 residues. Germline CDR1 is SGHRS and CDR2 is YFSETQ. V trimming: 4 bases; J trimming: 2 bases; junction bases outside the gene matches: 12.